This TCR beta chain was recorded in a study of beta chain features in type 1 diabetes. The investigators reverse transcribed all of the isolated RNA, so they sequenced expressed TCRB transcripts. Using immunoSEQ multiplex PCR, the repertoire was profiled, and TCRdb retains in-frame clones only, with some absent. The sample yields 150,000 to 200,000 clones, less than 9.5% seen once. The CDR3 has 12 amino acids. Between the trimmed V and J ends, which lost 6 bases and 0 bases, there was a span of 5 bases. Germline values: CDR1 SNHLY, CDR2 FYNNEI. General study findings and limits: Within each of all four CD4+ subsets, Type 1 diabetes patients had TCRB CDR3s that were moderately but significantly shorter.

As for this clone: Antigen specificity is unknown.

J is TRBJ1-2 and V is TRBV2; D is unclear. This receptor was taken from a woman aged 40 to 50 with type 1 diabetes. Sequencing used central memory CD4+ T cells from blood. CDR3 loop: CASSETNYGYTF. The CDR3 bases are TGTGCCAGCAGCGAGACTAACTATGGCTACACCTTC. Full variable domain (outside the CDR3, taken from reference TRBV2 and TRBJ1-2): EPEVTQTPSHQVTQMGQEVILRCVPISNHLYFYWYRQILGQKVEFLVSFYNNEISEKSEIFDDQFSVERPDGSNFTLKIRSTKLEDSAMYFCASSETNYGYTFGSGTRLTVV.